The T cell receptor beta chain described here comes from a study of blood T cell repertoires in COVID-19. Study context: Acute-phase and convalescent COVID-19 samples originated in the United States, Italy and Spain. Nucleic acid was either cDNA or gDNA, and it came from T cells, B-cell-depleted T cells, or PBMCs.

CDR3 length: 14 residues. CDR1 is SEHNR and CDR2 is FQNEAQ in the germline V gene (reference sequence). V lost 1 base and J 4 bases, leaving 5 bases between the germline ends. Methods used by the authors: Amplification with reference gene primers provided the estimates of nucleated cell counts. The protocol was immunoSEQ multiplex PCR, while the TCRdb copy is restricted to in-frame clones and leaves out a portion. V and J calls and clone size are given by that table; D and trimming were obtained from the DNA. Counted here are 35,000 to 40,000 clones, about 87% occurring once; the ten biggest clones make up 7.2%.

The V gene is TRBV7-9, the J gene TRBJ1-6, with D unclear. The source material was peripheral blood. The sequence was obtained from a human donor in a cohort sampled during active COVID-19. DNA for the CDR3: TGTGCCAGCAGCTTAGAACAGTATAATTCACCCCTCCACTTT. Translated: CASSLEQYNSPLHF. The complete variable domain, with remaining parts taken from reference TRBV7-9 and TRBJ1-6, reads DTGVSQNPRHKITKRGQNVTFRCDPISEHNRLYWYRQTLGQGPEFLTYFQNEAQLEKSRLLSDRFSAERPKGSFSTLEIQRTEQGDSAMYLCASSLEQYNSPLHFGNGTRLTVT.